The clone carrying this T cell receptor (beta chain) came up a few times. These data are taken from a study of blood T cell repertoires in COVID-19. The V gene end was trimmed by 3 bases and the J gene end by 0 bases; junction bases not matched to a gene: 8. Germline CDR1 reads SNHLY; CDR2 reads FYNNEI. This CDR3 has 17 amino acids. The repertoire was sequenced with immunoSEQ multiplex PCR; TCRdb's copy has only in-frame clones and lacks some. Of about 50,000 clones in the sample, about 89% were seen once. The sequenced sample consisted of peripheral blood. This sequence originates from a man between 60 and 75 years old with active or convalescent COVID-19. V usage is TRBV2 and J usage is TRBJ1-3; the match to TRBD1 covers 7 bases. DNA of the CDR3: TGTGCCAGCAGTGAGGGACAGCTAATATACTCTGGAAACACCATATATTTT. The encoded protein is CASSEGQLIYSGNTIYF.